The 31 T cell receptor beta chains listed next were all sequenced from one sample in a study of beta chain features in type 1 diabetes. All of the isolated RNA was reverse transcribed, so expressed TCRB transcripts were sequenced. Data came from immunoSEQ multiplex PCR; TCRdb stores just in-frame clones and leaves some out. The sample has almost 250,000 clones, 14% seen once. Sequencing was performed on naive CD4+ T cells from blood. These TCRs come from a woman aged 40 to 50 in good health.

The gene calls are TRBV12-5 and TRBJ1-4; 9 nucleotides align to TRBD1. The germline V gene encodes CDR1 LGHNT and CDR2 FRNRAP. The CDR3 is made up of 14 amino acids. The V segment lost 6 bases and the J segment 7 bases; nucleotides outside the gene matches: 6. The CDR3 sequence is CASGKGQGAEKLFF. The CDR3 bases are TGTGCTAGTGGCAAGGGACAGGGTGCTGAAAAACTGTTTTTT. Full variable domain (missing parts from reference TRBV12-5 and TRBJ1-4): DARVTQTPRHKVTEMGQEVTMRCQPILGHNTVFWYRQTMMQGLELLAYFRNRAPLDDSGMPKDRFSAEMPDATLATLKIQPSEPRDSAVYFCASGKGQGAEKLFFGSGTQLSVL.

This chain uses TRBV2 with TRBJ1-4; D perhaps matches TRBD1 (5 bases). The CDR3 contains 14 residues. Per germline, CDR1 SNHLY and CDR2 FYNNEI. Trimming took off 8 bases at V and 5 bases at J, with 15 bases between the two ends. CDR3 loop: CASLDDSLNEKLFF. DNA for the CDR3: TGTGCCAGCCTAGACGACAGCTTAAATGAAAAACTGTTTTTT.

The chain couples TRBV6-5 to TRBJ2-7; 8 nucleotides align to TRBD1. The length of the CDR3 is 14 residues. V gave up 4 bases and J gave up 4 bases; unmatched junction bases: 6. Germline CDR1 MNHEY, CDR2 SVGAGI. The CDR3 nucleotides read TGTGCCAGCAGTTTCTCCGGGACAGGATACGAGCAGTACTTC. This codes for CASSFSGTGYEQYF.

V is TRBV9 and J is TRBJ2-5; D is possibly TRBD2 (5 bases). Per germline, CDR1 SGDLS and CDR2 YYNGEE. Trimming stripped 4 bases from V and 5 bases from J, with 15 bases between. The CDR3 extends over 14 amino acids. The CDR3 bases are TGTGCCAGCAGCCTTTTTTTAGTAGCGGAGACCCAGTACTTC. Translating it yields CASSLFLVAETQYF.

This chain connects TRBV7-9 to TRBJ1-4, with a possible D match to TRBD1 (6 bases). CDR3 size: 15 residues. CDR1 SEHNR and CDR2 FQNEAQ come from the germline V gene (reference sequence). CDR3 nucleotide sequence: TGTGCTACTACCCCCGGGGGGCAAACTAATGAAAAACTGTTTTTT. Its protein product is CATTPGGQTNEKLFF.

The chain uses TRBV5-1 and TRBJ1-1, with TRBD1 matching 7 bases. The CDR3 is 14 amino acids. The V gene's germline CDR1 is SGHRS and CDR2 YFSETQ. Trimming at V came to 3 bases and at J to 5 bases, leaving 7 bases not matched to a gene. CDR3: CASSSQGWGTEAFF. CDR3 DNA: TGCGCCAGCAGCTCACAGGGGTGGGGAACTGAAGCTTTCTTT.

This clone was observed a few times. The rearrangement links TRBV12-5 to TRBJ1-4, with TRBD1 matching over 8 bases. The CDR3 is made up of 16 amino acids. Germline CDR1 and CDR2: LGHNT and FRNRAP. Trimming at V came to 0 bases and at J to 7 bases, leaving 7 bases not matched to a gene. The CDR3 region has the DNA TGTGCTAGTGGTTTGGTACCTGGACAGGGTATTGAAAAACTGTTTTTT. Encoded protein: CASGLVPGQGIEKLFF.

Only a few counts were recorded for this clone. The CDR3 region has the DNA TGTGCCATCAGAGACAGGGACAGACTGAACACTGAAGCTTTCTTT. The encoded protein is CAIRDRDRLNTEAFF. V is TRBV10-3 and J is TRBJ1-1, with 7 bases fitting TRBD1. Per the germline V gene, CDR1 is ENHRY and CDR2 is SYGVKD. J gave up 0 bases and V 6 bases, and 7 bases lay outside the gene matches. CDR3 length: 15 residues.

In its sample, this clone was seen a few times. V is TRBV7-9 and J is TRBJ1-5; no definite D call. The CDR3 contains 13 residues. V lost 8 bases and J 6 bases, leaving 14 bases between the germline ends. CDR1 SEHNR and CDR2 FQNEAQ come from the germline V gene (reference sequence). The CDR3 sequence: CASQLFEGQPQHF. CDR3 coding DNA: TGTGCCAGCCAGCTTTTCGAGGGTCAGCCCCAGCATTTT.

The chain links TRBV28 to TRBJ1-1; 7 bases line up with TRBD1. V gave up 5 bases and J gave up 0 bases; unmatched junction bases: 15. Germline assignment: CDR1 MDHEN and CDR2 SYDVKM. This CDR3 spans 18 amino acids. CDR3 sequence reads: CASSLPSTSTGLNTEAFF. The CDR3, as DNA: TGTGCCAGCAGTCTACCCTCCACCTCGACAGGGCTGAACACTGAAGCTTTCTTT.

This clone has ten or more counts. The chain joins TRBV7-9 to TRBJ2-5; D is uncertain. Germline CDR1 and CDR2: SEHNR and FQNEAQ (reference sequence). There are 12 residues in the CDR3. The germline V and J ends were trimmed by 2 bases and 2 bases, with 3 bases remaining between them. Here the CDR3 DNA reads TGTGCCAGCAGCTTAACTCAAGAGACCCAGTACTTC. Amino acids: CASSLTQETQYF.

The V and J genes are TRBV5-4 and TRBJ2-2; D not resolved. Deletions cut 2 bases from V and 4 bases from J, with 6 bases between. The CDR3 spans 13 residues. Germline V lookup: CDR1 SGHNT, CDR2 YYREEE (reference sequence). CDR3 residues: CASSLSGTGELFF. CDR3 nucleotides: TGTGCCAGCAGCTTATCGGGCACCGGGGAGCTGTTTTTT.

This clone occurred a few times. The J gene is TRBJ2-6, the V gene TRBV5-1, with D tentatively TRBD2 (6 bases). Germline lookup yields CDR1 SGHRS and CDR2 YFSETQ. The V end was cut by 5 bases, the J end by 0 bases, with 15 bases between. The CDR3 loop spans 17 amino acids. CDR3 residues: CASSPQGLNSGANVLTF. The CDR3 bases are TGCGCCAGCAGTCCGCAGGGACTGAACTCTGGGGCCAACGTCCTGACTTTC.

As regards this clone: The identical CDR3 is also encoded by other nucleotide sequences in the sample. The V and J genes are TRBV6-5 and TRBJ2-7, with TRBD2 matching 10 bases. V shed 0 bases and J 4 bases; nucleotides not matched to a gene: 3. Germline V lookup: CDR1 MNHEY, CDR2 SVGAGI. This CDR3 is 15 amino acids long. CDR3 sequence: CASSYSTSGAYEQYF. In DNA form, the CDR3 reads TGTGCCAGCAGTTACTCCACTAGCGGGGCGTACGAGCAGTACTTC.

A few counts support this clone. CDR3 loop: CASSPRESGTDTQYF. Written as DNA, the CDR3 is TGTGCCAGCAGCCCGAGGGAGTCTGGCACAGATACGCAGTATTTT. The V and J genes are TRBV13 and TRBJ2-3; the D gene is possibly TRBD2 (5 bases). Germline V gene lookup returns CDR1 PRHDT and CDR2 FYEKMQ (reference sequence). The CDR3 extends over 15 amino acids. V shed 5 bases and J shed 1 base, with 13 bases lying between them.

This clone was counted a few times. The CDR3 coding sequence is TGTGCCAGCAGCTTGGTAGCTCATACGCAGTATTTT. Amino acids: CASSLVAHTQYF. The genes are TRBV5-4 and TRBJ2-3; unclear D gene. The CDR3 spans 12 residues. Trimming pared 0 bases from V and 7 bases from J, leaving 6 bases between. Germline loops: CDR1 SGHNT, CDR2 YYREEE (reference sequence). The full variable domain, in which reference TRBV5-4 and TRBJ2-3 provide the parts outside the CDR3, is ETGVTQSPTHLIKTRGQQVTLRCSSQSGHNTVSWYQQALGQGPQFIFQYYREEENGRGNFPPRFSGLQFPNYSSELNVNALELDDSALYLCASSLVAHTQYFGPGTRLTVL.

This chain uses TRBV2 with TRBJ2-5; 12 nucleotides align to TRBD2. The ends lost 8 bases at V and 2 bases at J; junction bases unmatched: 3. This CDR3 is 14 amino acids long. Looked up from germline, CDR1 is SNHLY and CDR2 is FYNNEI. The CDR3 here is CASRLAGAQETQYF. In DNA form, the CDR3 reads TGTGCCAGCCGACTAGCGGGGGCACAAGAGACCCAGTACTTC.

The rearrangement joins TRBV19 to TRBJ2-5; 9 positions match TRBD2. With V trimmed by 4 bases and J by 4 bases, 10 bases remained unmatched. The CDR3 length is 16 residues. Germline V gene sequence: CDR1 LNHDA, CDR2 SQIVND (reference sequence). The chain's CDR3 is CASSSTHQAGGETQYF. The CDR3 DNA reads TGTGCCAGTAGTAGCACCCATCAAGCGGGGGGAGAGACCCAGTACTTC.

In its sample, this clone was seen a few times. The J gene is TRBJ1-1, the V gene TRBV5-1; possibly TRBD1 for D (5 bases). Germline V gene data show CDR1 as SGHRS and CDR2 as YFSETQ. The CDR3 covers 14 residues. Deletions cut 5 bases from V and 2 bases from J, with 13 bases between. CDR3 in DNA: TGCGCCAGCAGGAGGAGGGACGGAAACACTGAAGCTTTCTTT. This encodes CASRRRDGNTEAFF.

This clone was seen a few times. The chain links TRBV7-2 to TRBJ1-2; D unresolved. Trimming pared 3 bases from V and 8 bases from J, leaving 10 bases between. The length of the CDR3 is 12 residues. CDR1 SGHTA and CDR2 FQGNSA come from the germline V gene. The CDR3 DNA is TGTGCCAGCAGCTTCAGATCATCGGGCTACACCTTC. It encodes CASSFRSSGYTF.

The chain uses TRBV9 and TRBJ1-2; D remains ambiguous. Trimming shortened V by 2 bases and J by 4 bases, and 12 bases separated the two germline ends. Germline V gene sequence: CDR1 SGDLS, CDR2 YYNGEE. The CDR3 contains 14 residues. The CDR3 spells CASSVARVPYGYTF. For the CDR3, the DNA is TGTGCCAGCAGCGTTGCCCGGGTCCCCTATGGCTACACCTTC. The whole variable domain, remainder taken from reference TRBV9 and TRBJ1-2, is DSGVTQTPKHLITATGQRVTLRCSPRSGDLSVYWYQQSLDQGLQFLIQYYNGEERAKGNILERFSAQQFPDLHSELNLSSLELGDSALYFCASSVARVPYGYTFGSGTRLTVV.

This chain links TRBV5-4 with TRBJ2-3, with a weak D call TRBD1 (5 bases). Per the germline V gene, CDR1 is SGHNT and CDR2 is YYREEE (reference sequence). Trimming pared 2 bases from V and 7 bases from J, leaving 17 bases between. CDR3 length equals 15 residues. The CDR3 nucleotides read TGTGCCAGCAGCTTCAGGGTCCGTGCTGAGAATACGCAGTATTTT. It codes for CASSFRVRAENTQYF.

V and J are TRBV6-6 and TRBJ2-1; TRBD1 is a possible D gene (5 bases). Trimming removed 6 bases from V and 8 bases from J, with 8 bases in between. This CDR3 has 11 residues. Looked up from germline, CDR1 is MNHNY and CDR2 is SVGAGI (reference sequence). In DNA form, the CDR3 reads TGTGCCAGCAGCCAGGGTTATGAGCAGTTCTTC. Amino acids: CASSQGYEQFF.

The chain has TRBV7-9 and TRBJ1-1, with a tentative D call TRBD1 (5 bases). The CDR3 contains 13 residues. CDR1 SEHNR and CDR2 FQNEAQ come from the germline V gene (reference sequence). V was trimmed by 8 bases and J by 5 bases, leaving 15 bases between them. The CDR3 sequence is CASLQGPPTEAFF. The DNA for the CDR3 is TGTGCCAGCCTTCAGGGCCCCCCAACTGAAGCTTTCTTT.

This clone was observed a few times. The CDR3 nucleotides are TGTGCCAGCAGTGGCACAGGGGAGGCTTCACCCCTCCACTTT. Translated, it gives CASSGTGEASPLHF. This sequence joins TRBV25-1 and TRBJ1-6, with 7 bases that match TRBD1. Germline values: CDR1 MGHDK, CDR2 SYGVNS. Germline trimming cut 4 bases from V and 9 bases from J; bases unmatched to any gene: 6. This CDR3 region has 14 residues.

The V call is TRBV2, the J call TRBJ2-7; maybe TRBD1 (6 bases). This CDR3 has 13 amino acids. The ends were cut back, 5 bases at V and 5 bases at J, with 13 bases in the middle. Germline V gives CDR1 SNHLY, CDR2 FYNNEI. The CDR3 nucleotides are TGTGCCAGCAGTCGGGTGTCAGGGGACGAGCAGTACTTC. Translation gives CASSRVSGDEQYF.

The rearrangement links TRBV11-2 to TRBJ2-2; maybe TRBD2 (5 bases). This CDR3 region has 14 residues. Germline CDR1 reads SGHAT; CDR2 reads FQNNGV. The V end lost 4 bases, the J end lost 5 bases, and 11 bases lay between the germline ends. The CDR3 here is CASSYGLKTGELFF. The CDR3 DNA reads as TGTGCCAGCAGCTACGGACTGAAAACCGGGGAGCTGTTTTTT.

The CDR3 DNA reads as TGTGCCAGCAGCTTAGGGGGGACAGGGGCCTACGAGCAGTACTTC. Protein sequence: CASSLGGTGAYEQYF. The J gene is TRBJ2-7, the V gene TRBV7-9, with 10 bases lining up with TRBD1. Losses at the gene ends were 1 base for V and 2 bases for J; bases not matched to a gene: 2. This CDR3 region has 15 residues. CDR1 SEHNR and CDR2 FQNEAQ come from the germline V gene (reference sequence).

This clone has a handful of counts. The chain couples TRBV5-1 to TRBJ1-1, with D tentatively TRBD1 (5 bases). There are 12 residues in the CDR3. CDR1 is SGHRS, CDR2 YFSETQ, per germline. Trimming took off 4 bases at V and 5 bases at J, with 9 bases between the two ends. CDR3 coding DNA: TGCGCCAGCAGCCCGGGGGGAACTGAAGCTTTCTTT. Amino acids: CASSPGGTEAFF.

The chain employs TRBV19 and TRBJ1-2, with 7 bases matching TRBD1. Trimming cost V 3 bases and J 4 bases; bases outside gene matches: 14. Germline V gene sequence: CDR1 LNHDA, CDR2 SQIVND (reference sequence). This CDR3 spans 17 amino acids. CDR3 in amino acids: CASSIPGTDRVAYGYTF. The CDR3 coding sequence is TGTGCCAGTAGTATCCCCGGGACAGACCGAGTAGCCTATGGCTACACCTTC.

This clone was found a few times. This chain uses TRBV27 with TRBJ2-3; 9 bases fit TRBD2. There are 14 residues in the CDR3. With V trimmed by 3 bases and J by 3 bases, 1 base remained unmatched. CDR1 is MNHEY, CDR2 SMNVEV, per germline (reference sequence). The CDR3 region is CASSFLAGTDTQYF. CDR3 sequence (DNA): TGTGCCAGCAGTTTCCTAGCGGGAACAGATACGCAGTATTTT.